Detailed here is one T cell receptor (beta chain). These data are taken from a study of T cells in Graves' hyperthyroidism and ophthalmopathy. Across the study: Before any treatment, at initial diagnosis, peripheral blood was collected.

V shed 5 bases, J shed 6 bases, and the junction held 8 bases outside the gene matches. This CDR3 region has 15 residues. Germline CDR1 and CDR2: SGHRS and YFSETQ. RNA transcripts served as the template for amplifying TCR beta CDR3 regions. RT-PCR in the first round (using the HTBI primer set) targeted the TCR CDR3. From the multiplex PCR reads, TCRdb called clonotypes with MiXCR, one entry per CDR3 protein. Of 550,000 to 850,000 distinct CDR3 sequences listed, around 20% were seen once; the top ten hold over 15%. The chain is built from TRBV5-1 and TRBJ2-1, with TRBD1 matching over 10 bases. The sequence came from a woman in her forties or fifties with Graves' hyperthyroidism that later progressed to Graves' ophthalmopathy. Sequences were obtained from blood. CDR3 sequence (DNA): TGCGCCAGCAGTCCCGGGACAGGGGAGCCCAATGAGCAGTTCTTC. Translated: CASSPGTGEPNEQFF.